This T cell receptor beta chain was identified during a study of blood T cell repertoires in COVID-19. For the study at large: Donors in the United States, Italy and Spain gave samples during acute or convalescent COVID-19.

In the original processing: It was from reference gene primer amplification that nucleated cell counts were estimated. Clones were read by immunoSEQ multiplex PCR, and TCRdb kept only the in-frame ones, dropping some. V, J and clone size are taken as reported in that table, and D and trimming were inferred from the DNA itself. The sample records about 72,000 clones, 82% being singletons. V shed 4 bases and J 6 bases; nucleotides not matched to a gene: 5. Germline V lookup: CDR1 SGHTA, CDR2 FQGNSA. The CDR3 length is 13 residues. V usage is TRBV7-2 and J usage is TRBJ2-7, with 8 nucleotides matching TRBD2. The source material was peripheral blood. This clonotype originated in a human donor in a cohort sampled during active COVID-19. The CDR3 DNA reads as TGTGCCAGCAGCTGGACTAGCAACATCGAGCAGTACTTC. Amino acids: CASSWTSNIEQYF.